This TCR beta chain emerged from a study of cytomegalovirus exposure and HLA in healthy donors. Study context: HLA-typed donors were the source of roughly 80 million unique TCRs held in an early data release. Overall study findings and caveats: Further analysis was carried out later, and it showed several of the most significant clusters appearing linked to common viral pathogens.

Concerning this clone itself: Its antigen is undetermined.

Germline V gives CDR1 LNHNV, CDR2 YYDKDF (reference sequence). Trimming took 2 bases from V and 5 from J, leaving 7 bases between them. The CDR3 covers 12 residues. The primer mix had 60 Vbeta and 13 Jbeta primers. Libraries were prepared by immunoSEQ multiplex PCR; TCRdb keeps only in-frame clonotypes and omits some of them. Found here are over 150,000 clones, approximately 78% of them singletons; the top ten hold approximately 2%. The specimen was PBMCs. The V gene is TRBV15, the J gene TRBJ2-7; D is unresolved. The TCR originated in a woman between 18 and 30 years old in good health and CMV-seronegative. The CDR3: CATSRRGNEQYF. CDR3 coding DNA: TGTGCCACCAGCAGACGAGGTAACGAGCAGTACTTC.